This TCR beta chain was sequenced for a study of blood T cells in healthy people across ages. The CDR3 contains 14 residues. Germline V CDR1 and CDR2: ENHRY, SYGVKD. J lost 2 bases, V lost 4 bases, and 2 bases had no gene match. A second PCR of roughly 6 to 12 cycles used a sample-barcoded 5' primer and a J-beta primer mix. TCRdb processed the 5' RACE reads anew with MiXCR; each CDR3 protein has one entry. This table has some 1 million distinct CDR3 sequences, more than 35% appearing once. This clonotype was counted between two and nine times. The TCR was taken from a woman aged 55-70 years in good health. The rearrangement links TRBV10-3 to TRBJ2-1; 7 nucleotides align to TRBD2. The sample comprised blood. CDR3 sequence: CAISVGTTYNEQFF. CDR3 nucleotides: TGTGCCATCAGTGTCGGGACTACCTACAATGAGCAGTTCTTC.